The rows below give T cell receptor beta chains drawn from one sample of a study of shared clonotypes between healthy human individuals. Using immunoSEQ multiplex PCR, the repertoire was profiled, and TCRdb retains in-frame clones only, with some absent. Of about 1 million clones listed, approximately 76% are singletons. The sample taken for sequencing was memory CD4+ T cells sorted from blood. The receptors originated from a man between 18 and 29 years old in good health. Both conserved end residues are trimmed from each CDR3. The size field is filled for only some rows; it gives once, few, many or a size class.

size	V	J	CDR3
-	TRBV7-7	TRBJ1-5	ASSLMDGIGEYSNQPQH
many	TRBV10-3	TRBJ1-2	AISPRGTVANYGYT
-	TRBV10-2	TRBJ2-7	ASARGTDFYEQY
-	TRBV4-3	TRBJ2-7	ASSQMLGQGLYEQY
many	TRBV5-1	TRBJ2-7	ASSLGTSGKPSYEQY
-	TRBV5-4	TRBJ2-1	ASSFDVGGLGNEQF
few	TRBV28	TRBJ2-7	ASRVQGAHEQY
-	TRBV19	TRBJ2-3	ASTEGRTWSTDTQY
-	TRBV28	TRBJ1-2	ASSGGELLGGYT
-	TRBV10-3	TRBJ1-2	AISTRTAYGYT